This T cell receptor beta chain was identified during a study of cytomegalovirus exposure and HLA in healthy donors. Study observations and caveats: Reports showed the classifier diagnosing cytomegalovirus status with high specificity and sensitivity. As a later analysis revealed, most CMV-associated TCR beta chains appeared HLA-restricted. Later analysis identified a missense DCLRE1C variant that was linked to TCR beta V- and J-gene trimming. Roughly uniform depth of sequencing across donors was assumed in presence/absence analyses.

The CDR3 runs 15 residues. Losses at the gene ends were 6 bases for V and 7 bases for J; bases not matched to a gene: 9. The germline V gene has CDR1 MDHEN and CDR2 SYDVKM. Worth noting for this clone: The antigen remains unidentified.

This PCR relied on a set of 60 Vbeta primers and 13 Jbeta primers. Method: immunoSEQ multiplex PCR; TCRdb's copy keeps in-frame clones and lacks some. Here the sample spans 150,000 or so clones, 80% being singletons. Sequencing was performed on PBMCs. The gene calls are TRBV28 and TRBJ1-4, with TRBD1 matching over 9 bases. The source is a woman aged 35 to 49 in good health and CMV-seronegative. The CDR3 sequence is CASSPGQGGSEKLFF. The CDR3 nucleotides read TGTGCCAGCAGCCCGGGACAGGGCGGTAGTGAAAAACTGTTTTTT.